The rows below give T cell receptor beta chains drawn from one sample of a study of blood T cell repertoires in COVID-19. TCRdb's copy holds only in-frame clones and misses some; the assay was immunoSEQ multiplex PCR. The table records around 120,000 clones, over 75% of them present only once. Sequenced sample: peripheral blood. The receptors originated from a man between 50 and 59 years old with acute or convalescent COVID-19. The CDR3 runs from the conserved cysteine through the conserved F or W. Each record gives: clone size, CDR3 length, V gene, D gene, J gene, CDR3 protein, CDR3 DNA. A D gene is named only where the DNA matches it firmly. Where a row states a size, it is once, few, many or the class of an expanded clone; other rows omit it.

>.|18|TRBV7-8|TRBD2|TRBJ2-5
CASSLRTSGGRLQETQYF
TGTGCCAGCAGCCTTAGGACTAGCGGGGGGAGACTCCAAGAGACCCAGTACTTC
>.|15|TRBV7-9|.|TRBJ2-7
CASSLVGTPGEEQYF
TGTGCCAGCAGCTTAGTCGGGACACCCGGTGAGGAGCAGTACTTC
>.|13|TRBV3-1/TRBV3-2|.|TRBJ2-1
CASSRTLSSVQFF
TGTGCCAGCAGCCGAACCCTTTCGTCAGTTCAGTTCTTC
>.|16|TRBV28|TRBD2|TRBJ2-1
CASSLETSGGWGEQFF
TGTGCCAGCAGTCTCGAGACTAGCGGGGGCTGGGGTGAGCAGTTCTTC
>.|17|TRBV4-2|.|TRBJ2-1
CASSQALGGQENNEQFF
TGTGCCAGCAGCCAAGCCCTGGGGGGGCAGGAGAACAATGAGCAGTTCTTC
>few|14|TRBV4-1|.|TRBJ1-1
CASSQGLLNTEAFF
TGCGCCAGCAGCCAGGGGCTCTTAAACACTGAAGCTTTCTTT
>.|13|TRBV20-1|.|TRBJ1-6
CSANEGDDSPLHF
TGCAGTGCTAATGAGGGAGACGATTCACCCCTCCACTTT
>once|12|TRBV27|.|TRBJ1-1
CASSLFGGEAFF
TGTGCCAGCAGTTTATTCGGCGGCGAAGCTTTCTTT
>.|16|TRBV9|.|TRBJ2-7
CASSVTSDGGSYEQYF
TGTGCCAGCAGCGTTACCTCGGACGGGGGCTCCTACGAGCAGTACTTC
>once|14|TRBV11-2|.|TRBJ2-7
CASSYALQGGEQYF
TGTGCCAGCAGCTACGCTCTACAGGGAGGGGAGCAGTACTTC
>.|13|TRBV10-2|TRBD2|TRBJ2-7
CASRGLAEYEQYF
TGCGCCAGCAGGGGACTAGCGGAGTACGAGCAGTACTTC
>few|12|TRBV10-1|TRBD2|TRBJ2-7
CASSPSGHEQYF
TGCGCCAGCAGTCCTAGCGGGCACGAGCAGTACTTC
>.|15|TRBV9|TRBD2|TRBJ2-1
CASSGGLAGLDEQFF
TGTGCCAGCAGCGGGGGACTAGCGGGACTGGATGAGCAGTTCTTC
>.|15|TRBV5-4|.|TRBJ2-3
CATSGDFTASDTQYF
TGTGCCACCTCAGGGGATTTTACCGCGTCAGATACGCAGTATTTT
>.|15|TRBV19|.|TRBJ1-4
CASSIGYSTNEKLFF
TGTGCCAGTAGTATAGGCTACTCAACTAATGAAAAACTGTTTTTT